This paragraph reports one T cell receptor beta chain. Sequenced by immunoSEQ multiplex PCR; TCRdb stores in-frame clones only, minus some. The profile covers 250,000 to 300,000 clones, with about nine tenths appearing a single time and 1.7% taken by the ten largest. Unmatched junction bases numbered 5, after V lost 1 base and J lost 3 bases. This CDR3 comprises 15 residues. CDR1 SGHTA and CDR2 FQGNSA come from the germline V gene. Ages ranged from about 18 to 89 years, with residence in some 25 US areas. Donors in Cohort 3 counted as recovered after two negative PCRs, clearance, or symptom resolution. The data belong to a study of blood T cell repertoires in COVID-19. Overall study context: PBMCs, B-cell-depleted T cells, or T cells provided the cDNA or gDNA that made up the material.

The chain couples TRBV7-2 to TRBJ2-7; TRBD1 agrees at 8 bases. Sequenced: PBMCs or T cells enriched from blood (not recorded which). This sequence was found in a woman aged 40 to 55 who had recovered from COVID-19. For the CDR3, the DNA is TGTGCCAGCAGCTTAGGGGGACAGGACCTCTACGAGCAGTACTTC. Protein product: CASSLGGQDLYEQYF.